The 29 T cell receptor beta chains below come from one sample, sequenced in a study of blood T cell repertoires in COVID-19 (dated by TCRdb to 2019 to 2021). Libraries were constructed by the immunoSEQ multiplex PCR assay. Sourced from immuneACCESS, this table was stored by TCRdb with only in-frame sequences that have V and J called. A share of the clones is absent; for the studies checked, an unresolved V gene accounts for under half, and the remainder has no known explanation. This sample gives a few hundred thousand clones in total; approximately 92% of them show up just once. The ten largest clones take up 1% of the sample. Sequencing was carried out using PBMCs or T cells enriched from blood (not recorded which). The receptors stem from a man between 18 and 35 years old who had recovered from COVID-19.

The chain carries TRBV7-9 and TRBJ1-1; D is perhaps TRBD1 (6 bases). Germline-derived CDR1 and CDR2 are SEHNR and FQNEAQ (reference sequence). Trimming removed 5 bases at V and 1 base at J, with 11 bases between. There are 14 residues in the CDR3. The CDR3 loop is CASSPGTQNTEAFF. The CDR3 DNA is TGTGCCAGCAGCCCCGGGACACAGAACACTGAAGCTTTCTTT. Drawing the rest from reference TRBV7-9 and TRBJ1-1, the complete variable domain is DTGVSQNPRHKITKRGQNVTFRCDPISEHNRLYWYRQTLGQGPEFLTYFQNEAQLEKSRLLSDRFSAERPKGSFSTLEIQRTEQGDSAMYLCASSPGTQNTEAFFGQGTRLTVV.

The V and J genes are TRBV4-3 and TRBJ1-3, with a tentative D call TRBD1 (6 bases). CDR3 length equals 17 residues. CDR1 LGHNA and CDR2 YSLEER come from the germline V gene. V was clipped by 2 bases and J by 1 base, with 15 bases between them. CDR3 bases: TGCGCCAGCAGCCAATTAGCAAGAGGGGGTTCTGGAAACACCATATATTTT. Protein product: CASSQLARGGSGNTIYF.

The chain couples TRBV3-1 (or the pseudogene TRBV3-2) to TRBJ2-5; the D is unclear. The germline CDR1 and CDR2 sequences are LGHDT and YNNKEL (reference sequence). The V and J ends lost 1 base and 5 bases respectively, with 14 bases between them. The CDR3 length is 15 residues. The DNA for the CDR3 is TGTGCCAGCAGCCAAGGAGCTGGGCTTGGGGAGACCCAGTACTTC. This sequence encodes CASSQGAGLGETQYF.

The chain has TRBV9 and TRBJ2-3, with 8 bases that match TRBD2. V was pared by 1 base and J by 5 bases, with 9 bases of the junction left unmatched. This CDR3 region has 16 residues. The germline V gene has CDR1 SGDLS and CDR2 YYNGEE. CDR3 protein: CASSVSSGGAGDTQYF. DNA for the CDR3: TGTGCCAGCAGCGTATCTTCGGGGGGGGCTGGAGATACGCAGTATTTT.

This chain uses TRBV7-8 with TRBJ1-2; no clear D. CDR1 and CDR2 from the germline V gene are SGHVS and FQNEAQ. CDR3 size: 15 residues. Trimming left V 1 base short and J 1 base short, with 10 bases between. The chain's CDR3 is CASSLGQALNYGYTF. Here the CDR3 DNA reads TGTGCCAGCAGCTTAGGGCAGGCTCTTAACTATGGCTACACCTTC.

For the CDR3, the DNA is TGTGCCAGTAGTATCTCTACTGTCTACAATGAGCAGTTCTTC. The encoded protein is CASSISTVYNEQFF. The chain couples TRBV19 to TRBJ2-1; D not certain. This CDR3 is built from 14 residues. Germline assignment: CDR1 LNHDA and CDR2 SQIVND (reference sequence). Trimming took off 3 bases at V and 3 bases at J, with 9 bases between the two ends.

This clone has more than one count but fewer than ten. The V call is TRBV7-3, the J call TRBJ2-1; TRBD2 aligns across 11 bases. V lost 5 bases and J lost 7; bases outside the gene matches: 13. This CDR3 is 17 amino acids long. From germline, CDR1 is SGHTA and CDR2 FQGTGA. CDR3 in DNA: TGTGCCAGCAGCCCGAACTCGGGACTAGCGGCTAGTAATGAGCAGTTCTTC. Its translation is CASSPNSGLAASNEQFF.

This clone occurred once. The chain combines TRBV29-1 with TRBJ2-7, with 7 bases lining up with TRBD1. CDR1 is SQVTM and CDR2 is ANQGSEA in the germline V gene. J gave up 4 bases and V 7 bases, and 7 bases lay outside the gene matches. The CDR3 has 12 residues. CDR3 DNA sequence: TGCAGCGCTAAGGGGACAGAATACGAGCAGTACTTC. Translated, it gives CSAKGTEYEQYF.

The chain joins TRBV29-1 to TRBJ1-1; 9 bases are shared with TRBD1. The CDR3 contains 13 residues. The V and J ends lost 6 bases and 4 bases, in that order; junction bases with no gene match: 6. CDR1 is SQVTM and CDR2 is ANQGSEA in the germline V gene. The CDR3 DNA reads as TGCAGCGTGGCGGGACAGGGTGGCACTGAAGCTTTCTTT. As protein: CSVAGQGGTEAFF.

The chain joins TRBV7-9 to TRBJ1-5; TRBD1 matches at 9 bases. The CDR3 spans 17 residues. Germline values: CDR1 SEHNR, CDR2 FQNEAQ (reference sequence). V dropped 5 bases and J dropped 5; count of bases not matched to a gene: 13. The CDR3 loop reads CASSPGGDRGRDQPQHF. CDR3 nucleotide sequence: TGTGCCAGCAGCCCAGGAGGAGACAGGGGGAGAGATCAGCCCCAGCATTTT.

The chain is built from TRBV6-5 and TRBJ2-3, with D perhaps TRBD2 (5 bases). The CDR3 is 16 residues long. Germline V gene data show CDR1 as MNHEY and CDR2 as SVGAGI. V lost 4 bases and J lost 7, with 21 bases in between. CDR3 in amino acids: CASSFSRSRSAYTQYF. In DNA form, the CDR3 reads TGTGCCAGCAGTTTCTCCCGTTCCCGTAGCGCTTATACGCAGTATTTT.

This clone was counted once. The chain recombines TRBV6-5 with TRBJ1-5; D uncertain. The CDR3 has 12 residues. From germline, CDR1 is MNHEY and CDR2 SVGAGI. V dropped 7 bases and J dropped 1 base, with 5 bases sitting between them. The chain's CDR3 is CASTRSNQPQHF. The DNA of the CDR3 is TGTGCCAGCACGAGAAGCAATCAGCCCCAGCATTTT.

This clone has only one observation. The chain is built from TRBV19 and TRBJ1-5, with D possibly being TRBD1 (5 bases). V gave up 4 bases and J gave up 5 bases, with 12 bases separating them. The CDR3 spans 14 residues. Germline V gene sequence: CDR1 LNHDA, CDR2 SQIVND (reference sequence). CDR3 DNA sequence: TGTGCCAGTAGTAGTGGGGGGGGTCATCAGCCCCAGCATTTT. This sequence encodes CASSSGGGHQPQHF. The whole variable domain, filled in from reference TRBV19 and TRBJ1-5, reads DGGITQSPKYLFRKEGQNVTLSCEQNLNHDAMYWYRQDPGQGLRLIYYSQIVNDFQKGDIAEGYSVSREKKESFPLTVTSAQKNPTAFYLCASSSGGGHQPQHFGDGTRLSIL.

The chain recombines TRBV19 with TRBJ1-1; the D is unclear. Germline V gene sequence: CDR1 LNHDA, CDR2 SQIVND (reference sequence). The CDR3 contains 15 residues. The ends were cut back, 5 bases at V and 4 bases at J, with 17 bases in the middle. The CDR3, as DNA: TGTGCCAGTAGTCCTACCGTCCAGGCGCTCACTGAAGCTTTCTTT. The encoded protein is CASSPTVQALTEAFF.

This chain links TRBV3-1 (or the pseudogene TRBV3-2) with TRBJ2-2, with TRBD2 identical over 7 bases. CDR1 is LGHDT, CDR2 YNNKEL, per germline (reference sequence). The V segment lost 1 base and the J segment 4 bases; nucleotides outside the gene matches: 6. The CDR3 consists of 16 residues. CDR3 loop: CASSQVAGVSTGELFF. The CDR3 DNA follows: TGTGCCAGCAGCCAAGTGGCGGGGGTGAGCACCGGGGAGCTGTTTTTT.

The chain is built from TRBV5-5 and TRBJ2-7; TRBD1 is a possible D gene (6 bases). The germline CDR1 and CDR2 sequences are SGHKS and YYEKEE (reference sequence). This CDR3 spans 14 amino acids. The V and J ends lost 0 bases and 7 bases respectively, with 14 bases between them. This CDR3 is CASSLDRDLREQYF. Here the CDR3 DNA reads TGTGCCAGCAGCTTGGACAGGGACCTCAGGGAGCAGTACTTC.

V is TRBV7-8 and J is TRBJ2-6, with D unclear. The V gene lost 0 bases and the J gene lost 2 bases, with 5 bases spanning the gap. This CDR3 spans 15 amino acids. Germline CDR1 and CDR2: SGHVS and FQNEAQ. In DNA form, the CDR3 reads TGTGCCAGCAGCTTAGCACGGGCTGGGGCCAACGTCCTGACTTTC. Translated, it gives CASSLARAGANVLTF. The full variable domain, completed using reference TRBV7-8 and TRBJ2-6, is GAGVSQSPRYKVAKRGQDVALRCDPISGHVSLFWYQQALGQGPEFLTYFQNEAQLDKSGLPSDRFFAERPEGSVSTLKIQRTQQEDSAVYLCASSLARAGANVLTFGAGSRLTVL.

J is TRBJ1-4 and V is TRBV6-1; D might be TRBD1 (5 bases). This CDR3 has 16 amino acids. Germline CDR1 is MNHNS and CDR2 is SASEGT. The ends were cut back, 4 bases at V and 7 bases at J, with 19 bases in the middle. CDR3 amino acids: CASSAHPGPSGEKLFF. The CDR3 coding sequence is TGTGCCAGCAGTGCCCATCCAGGGCCAAGTGGTGAAAAACTGTTTTTT.

The chain recombines TRBV1 with TRBJ2-2; the table's D call, TRBD1, has no DNA check behind it. TRBV1 is a known pseudogene. The CDR3 runs 16 residues. CDR3 amino acids: CTSSLCSGQFTGELFF. The CDR3 nucleotides are TGCACCAGCAGCCTATGTTCGGGACAGTTCACCGGGGAGCTGTTTTTT.

The V and J genes are TRBV29-1 and TRBJ1-2, with TRBD1 as a possible D gene (6 bases). With 7 bases removed from V and 4 bases from J, the gap between germline ends came to 16 bases. Per the germline V gene, CDR1 is SQVTM and CDR2 is ANQGSEA. This CDR3 has 13 amino acids. CDR3 DNA: TGCAGCGCGATCGAGGGGGTTAGCTATGGCTACACCTTC. Protein: CSAIEGVSYGYTF.

The V gene is TRBV3-1 (or the pseudogene TRBV3-2), the J gene TRBJ2-7; TRBD2 matches 15 bases. Trimming cost V 4 bases and J 7 bases; bases outside gene matches: 11. The V gene's germline CDR1 is LGHDT and CDR2 YNNKEL (reference sequence). There are 17 residues in the CDR3. The CDR3 region is CASSPTGLAGGRREQYF. DNA for the CDR3: TGTGCCAGCAGCCCGACGGGACTAGCGGGAGGACGGCGGGAGCAGTACTTC.

The chain combines TRBV5-4 with TRBJ2-3; D uncertain. The length of the CDR3 is 15 residues. Germline values: CDR1 SGHNT, CDR2 YYREEE (reference sequence). Trimming removed 0 bases from V and 4 bases from J, with 12 bases in between. For the CDR3, the DNA is TGTGCCAGCAGCTTGGTAGGAGAAGGTGCAGATACGCAGTATTTT. Translated, it gives CASSLVGEGADTQYF.

V gene TRBV6-5 combines with J gene TRBJ1-3; TRBD1 matches at 9 bases. Germline CDR1 MNHEY, CDR2 SVGAGI. The CDR3 runs 14 residues. Trimming cost V 6 bases and J 7 bases; bases outside gene matches: 7. CDR3 DNA sequence: TGTGCCAGCAGAAATCCGACAGGGGGGAACACCATATATTTT. This encodes CASRNPTGGNTIYF.

The V gene is TRBV4-2, the J gene TRBJ1-1; D remains unclear. The germline V and J ends were trimmed by 6 bases and 1 base, with 12 bases remaining between them. Germline V gene lookup returns CDR1 LGHNA and CDR2 YNFKEQ. The CDR3 length is 14 residues. For the CDR3, the DNA is TGTGCCAGCAGATATACAGAAAGGAACACTGAAGCTTTCTTT. This codes for CASRYTERNTEAFF.

The chain is built from TRBV10-3 and TRBJ2-1; TRBD2 matches at 16 bases. The CDR3 consists of 17 residues. The V segment lost 6 bases and the J segment 4 bases; nucleotides outside the gene matches: 6. CDR1 and CDR2 (germline): ENHRY, SYGVKD. The CDR3 nucleotides are TGTGCCATCAGCGAAGGGACTAGCGGGAGGGAGTACAATGAGCAGTTCTTC. Translated, it gives CAISEGTSGREYNEQFF.

The rearrangement joins TRBV30 to TRBJ1-3; D unclear. CDR3 length equals 15 residues. V was clipped by 0 bases and J by 0 bases, with 9 bases between them. The germline CDR1 and CDR2 sequences are GTSNPN and SVGIG (reference sequence). The CDR3 here is CAWSVHRISGNTIYF. DNA for the CDR3: TGTGCCTGGAGTGTACATCGTATCTCTGGAAACACCATATATTTT.

The chain has TRBV11-1 and TRBJ2-7; D is perhaps TRBD2 (7 bases). Looked up from germline, CDR1 is SGHAT and CDR2 is FQDESV (reference sequence). V gave up 1 base and J gave up 0 bases, with 13 bases separating them. CDR3 length: 16 amino acids. Written as DNA, the CDR3 is TGTGCCAGCAGCTTAGGCCGGGGGGCTATCTCCTACGAGCAGTACTTC. Translation gives CASSLGRGAISYEQYF.

About this clone itself: The same CDR3 can be traced to other DNA sequences in this sample. The V and J genes are TRBV7-9 and TRBJ2-1; D is unresolved. Germline-derived CDR1 and CDR2 are SEHNR and FQNEAQ (reference sequence). The CDR3 totals 13 residues. V was cut by 1 base and J by 4 bases, with 5 bases left in between. The CDR3 spells CASSLGAYNEQFF. The CDR3 coding sequence is TGTGCCAGCAGCTTAGGAGCGTACAATGAGCAGTTCTTC. Based on the CDR3 plus reference TRBV7-9 and TRBJ2-1, the full variable domain is DTGVSQNPRHKITKRGQNVTFRCDPISEHNRLYWYRQTLGQGPEFLTYFQNEAQLEKSRLLSDRFSAERPKGSFSTLEIQRTEQGDSAMYLCASSLGAYNEQFFGPGTRLTVL.

The rearrangement links TRBV18 to TRBJ1-3; 7 bases align to TRBD1. Looked up from germline, CDR1 is KGHSH and CDR2 is LQKENI. The V gene end was trimmed by 6 bases and the J gene end by 1 base; junction bases not matched to a gene: 12. The CDR3 extends over 17 amino acids. This CDR3 is CASSPNSPTGSGNTIYF. CDR3 in DNA: TGTGCCAGCTCTCCCAATTCACCGACAGGGTCTGGAAACACCATATATTTT.